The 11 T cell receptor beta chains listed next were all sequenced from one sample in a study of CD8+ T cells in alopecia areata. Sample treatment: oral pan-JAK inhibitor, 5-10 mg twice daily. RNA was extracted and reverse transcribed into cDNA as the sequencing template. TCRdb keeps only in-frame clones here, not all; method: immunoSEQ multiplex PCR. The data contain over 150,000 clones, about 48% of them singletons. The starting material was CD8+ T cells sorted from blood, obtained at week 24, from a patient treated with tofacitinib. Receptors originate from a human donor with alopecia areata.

CDR3 nucleotide sequence: TGTGCCAGTAGTCTCGCCTGGACAGGGGGCGCCGACACTGAAGCTTTCTTT. As protein: CASSLAWTGGADTEAFF. The chain is built from TRBV19 and TRBJ1-1; 11 positions match TRBD1. Per the germline V gene, CDR1 is LNHDA and CDR2 is SQIVND (reference sequence). The CDR3 runs 17 residues. V dropped 5 bases and J dropped 3; count of bases not matched to a gene: 11.

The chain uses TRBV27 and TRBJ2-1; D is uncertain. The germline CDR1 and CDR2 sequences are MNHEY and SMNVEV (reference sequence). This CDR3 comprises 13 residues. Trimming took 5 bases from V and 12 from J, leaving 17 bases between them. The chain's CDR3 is CASSERVGQGQFF. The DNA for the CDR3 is TGTGCCAGCAGTGAGAGAGTCGGTCAAGGGCAGTTCTTC.

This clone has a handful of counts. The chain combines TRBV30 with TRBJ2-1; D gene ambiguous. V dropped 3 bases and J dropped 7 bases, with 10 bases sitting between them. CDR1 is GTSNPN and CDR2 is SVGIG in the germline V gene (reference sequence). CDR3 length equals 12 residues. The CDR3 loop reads CAWSEYLNEQFF. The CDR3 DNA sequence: TGTGCCTGGAGCGAGTATCTTAATGAGCAGTTCTTC.

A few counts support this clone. CDR3 sequence (DNA): TGTGCCTGGAGTGCAGGGGGCACCTACGAGCAGTACTTC. Translating it yields CAWSAGGTYEQYF. The chain uses TRBV30 and TRBJ2-7; TRBD1 matches at 8 bases. This CDR3 is 13 amino acids long. Germline trimming cut 1 base from V and 2 bases from J; bases unmatched to any gene: 1. Germline CDR1 and CDR2: GTSNPN and SVGIG (reference sequence).

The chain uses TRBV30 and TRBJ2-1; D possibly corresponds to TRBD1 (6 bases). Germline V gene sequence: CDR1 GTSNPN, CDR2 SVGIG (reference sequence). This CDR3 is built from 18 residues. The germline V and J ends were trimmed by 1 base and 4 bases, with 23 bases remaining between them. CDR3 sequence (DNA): TGTGCCTGGAGTGACAGGGATGGGGCCCACTCTTCTTACAATGAGCAGTTCTTC. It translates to CAWSDRDGAHSSYNEQFF.

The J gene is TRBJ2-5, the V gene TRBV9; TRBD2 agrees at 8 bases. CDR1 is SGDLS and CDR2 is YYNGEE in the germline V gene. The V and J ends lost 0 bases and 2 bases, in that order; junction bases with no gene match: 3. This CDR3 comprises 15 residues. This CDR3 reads CASSVVSSGQETQYF. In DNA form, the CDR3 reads TGTGCCAGCAGCGTAGTCTCTAGCGGGCAAGAGACCCAGTACTTC.

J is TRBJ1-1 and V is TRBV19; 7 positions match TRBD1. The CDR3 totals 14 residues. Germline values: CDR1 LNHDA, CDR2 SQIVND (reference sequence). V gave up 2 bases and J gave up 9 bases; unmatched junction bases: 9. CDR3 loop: CASSIYELGGQAFF. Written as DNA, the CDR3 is TGTGCCAGTAGTATATATGAGCTAGGGGGCCAAGCTTTCTTT.

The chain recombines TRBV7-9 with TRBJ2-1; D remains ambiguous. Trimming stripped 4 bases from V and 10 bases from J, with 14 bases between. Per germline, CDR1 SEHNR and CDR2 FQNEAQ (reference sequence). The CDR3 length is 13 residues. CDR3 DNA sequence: TGTGCCAGCAGCTCTACTACCCCGGGCGAGCAGTTCTTC. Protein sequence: CASSSTTPGEQFF.

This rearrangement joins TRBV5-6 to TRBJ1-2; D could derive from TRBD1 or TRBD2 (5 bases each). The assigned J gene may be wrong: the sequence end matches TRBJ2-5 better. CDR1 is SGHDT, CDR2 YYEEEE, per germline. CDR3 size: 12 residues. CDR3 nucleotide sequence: TGTGCCAGCAGCTCCTCCGGGACGGGCCAGTACTTC. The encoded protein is CASSSSGTGQYF.

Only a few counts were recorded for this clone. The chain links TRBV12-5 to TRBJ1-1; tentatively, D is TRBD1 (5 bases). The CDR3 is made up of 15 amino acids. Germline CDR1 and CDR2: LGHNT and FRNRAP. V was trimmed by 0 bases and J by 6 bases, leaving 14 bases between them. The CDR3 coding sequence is TGTGCTAGTGGTTTGGTACCAGGGTGGGATTCTGAAGCTTTCTTT. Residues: CASGLVPGWDSEAFF.

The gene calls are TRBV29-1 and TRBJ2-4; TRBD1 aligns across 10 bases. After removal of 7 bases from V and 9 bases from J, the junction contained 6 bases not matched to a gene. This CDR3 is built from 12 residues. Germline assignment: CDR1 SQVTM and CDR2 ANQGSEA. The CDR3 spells CSGWDRGVIQYF. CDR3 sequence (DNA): TGCAGCGGATGGGACAGGGGAGTCATTCAGTACTTC.